A single sample gave rise to the 28 T cell receptor beta chains below, sequenced in a study of shared clonotypes between healthy human individuals (dated by TCRdb to the early 2020s). CD8 naive samples were CD45RO-negative cells positively selected for CCR7, giving a CD45RA+CCR7+ population that excluded TemRA cells. The library was obtained by the immunoSEQ multiplex PCR assay. The clones in this table, taken by TCRdb from immuneACCESS, are in-frame only. Not every clone is retained; where verified, under half of the shortfall comes from an unresolved V gene, and the cause of the rest is unknown. Counted in this sample were about 680,000 clones; about 91% of them appeared once. The ten most abundant clones make up about a quarter of the sample. Specimen: naive CD8+ T cells sorted from blood. The sample's cell subset or site label, decoded: CD45RA+CCR7+. The receptors stem from a man younger than 45 in good health.

The genes are TRBV6-5 and TRBJ1-1; D is unclear. The ends were cut back, 1 base at V and 3 bases at J, with 12 bases in the middle. Germline V gene sequence: CDR1 MNHEY, CDR2 SVGAGI. The length of the CDR3 is 15 residues. CDR3 in amino acids: CASSYFFGGDTEAFF. In DNA, the CDR3 is TGTGCCAGCAGTTACTTTTTTGGCGGGGACACTGAAGCTTTCTTT.

The V gene is TRBV7-6, the J gene TRBJ2-3; D gene unclear. The germline V and J ends were trimmed by 5 bases and 1 base, with 7 bases remaining between them. Germline values: CDR1 SGHVS, CDR2 FNYEAQ. There are 13 residues in the CDR3. The CDR3 protein is CASSKTGTDTQYF. The DNA for the CDR3 is TGTGCCAGCAGCAAAACAGGCACAGATACGCAGTATTTT.

This clone was observed a handful of times. The V and J genes are TRBV9 and TRBJ1-1, with 7 bases that match TRBD1. Per germline, CDR1 SGDLS and CDR2 YYNGEE. The CDR3 contains 13 residues. With 7 bases clipped from V and 0 bases from J, the junction kept 3 bases outside the gene matches. The CDR3 region is CASSGGMNTEAFF. The CDR3, as DNA: TGTGCCAGCTCAGGGGGTATGAACACTGAAGCTTTCTTT.

V gene TRBV7-9 combines with J gene TRBJ2-1; the match to TRBD1 covers 8 bases. J gave up 8 bases and V 4 bases, and 4 bases lay outside the gene matches. The CDR3 totals 13 residues. Looked up from germline, CDR1 is SEHNR and CDR2 is FQNEAQ (reference sequence). CDR3 residues: CASSSDREDEQFF. CDR3 coding DNA: TGTGCCAGCAGCTCGGACAGGGAAGATGAGCAGTTCTTC.

This clone was recorded once. This chain uses TRBV7-2 with TRBJ1-1; no reliable D call. V was clipped by 1 base and J by 1 base, with 7 bases between them. CDR1 SGHTA and CDR2 FQGNSA come from the germline V gene. The CDR3 spans 14 residues. The CDR3 coding sequence is TGTGCCAGCAGCTTAGGTTTGGGGAACACTGAAGCTTTCTTT. It codes for CASSLGLGNTEAFF.

J is TRBJ2-1 and V is TRBV21-1. TRBV21-1 is labeled a pseudogene. There are 16 residues in the CDR3. The CDR3 region has the DNA TGTGCCAGCAGCAAATGGGGGACGTTGGGATACAATGAGCAGTTCTTC. Translation: CASSKWGTLGYNEQFF.

The rearrangement links TRBV10-3 to TRBJ2-7, with 7 bases that match TRBD2. This CDR3 has 14 residues. Looked up from germline, CDR1 is ENHRY and CDR2 is SYGVKD. J gave up 7 bases and V 0 bases, and 6 bases lay outside the gene matches. This CDR3 reads CAISESRQGGEQYF. Here the CDR3 DNA reads TGTGCCATCAGTGAGTCCCGCCAGGGAGGGGAGCAGTACTTC.

The chain combines TRBV7-8 with TRBJ2-1, with D possibly TRBD1 on 5 matching bases. V lost 5 bases to trimming and J lost 7 bases, with 18 bases between them. The germline V gene encodes CDR1 SGHVS and CDR2 FQNEAQ. The CDR3 covers 15 residues. The CDR3 nucleotides are TGTGCCAGCAGCCCGAGAGATACAGGCTTAAATGAGCAGTTCTTC. It yields the protein CASSPRDTGLNEQFF.

This clone appeared a few times. The chain links TRBV6-5 to TRBJ1-2; D gene unclear. The CDR3 contains 13 residues. CDR1 is MNHEY, CDR2 SVGAGI, per germline. The ends were cut back, 5 bases at V and 4 bases at J, with 11 bases in the middle. The CDR3 DNA is TGTGCCAGCAGTCAGGACGGCATCTATGGCTACACCTTC. Translated, it gives CASSQDGIYGYTF.

V usage is TRBV28 and J usage is TRBJ2-7; D is possibly TRBD1 (5 bases). Trimming shortened V by 3 bases and J by 3 bases, and 12 bases separated the two germline ends. Per the germline V gene, CDR1 is MDHEN and CDR2 is SYDVKM. The CDR3 has 14 residues. CDR3 coding DNA: TGTGCCAGCAGTTTTGGCCAGGGCCTCTACGAGCAGTACTTC. Its translation: CASSFGQGLYEQYF.

J is TRBJ2-7 and V is TRBV6-6; D is unresolved. There are 14 residues in the CDR3. The germline gives CDR1 MNHNY, CDR2 SVGAGI (reference sequence). Trimming cost V 6 bases and J 2 bases, with 14 bases left between them. CDR3 nucleotide sequence: TGTGCCAGCAGAGACCGCGGCTCCCCCTACGAGCAGTACTTC. Protein: CASRDRGSPYEQYF.

This sequence joins TRBV7-9 and TRBJ2-5; D may correspond to TRBD1 or TRBD2 (6 bases each). The germline V gene encodes CDR1 SEHNR and CDR2 FQNEAQ (reference sequence). CDR3 length: 18 residues. Trimming removed 3 bases at V and 5 bases at J, with 25 bases between. This CDR3 reads CASSFPPTGRFLGETQYF. The DNA for the CDR3 is TGTGCCAGCAGCTTCCCCCCTACAGGGAGGTTTCTTGGGGAGACCCAGTACTTC.

The chain employs TRBV7-9 and TRBJ1-1; 7 bases are shared with TRBD1. The CDR3 has 14 residues. Germline CDR1 is SEHNR and CDR2 is FQNEAQ (reference sequence). V lost 4 bases to trimming and J lost 3 bases; unmatched junction nucleotides: 5. The DNA of the CDR3 is TGTGCCAGCAGCTCGGGGGACAGACACACTGAAGCTTTCTTT. The encoded protein is CASSSGDRHTEAFF.

The chain is built from TRBV11-2 and TRBJ2-1, with a weak D call TRBD1 (5 bases). The germline V gene encodes CDR1 SGHAT and CDR2 FQNNGV. The CDR3 covers 16 residues. The V end lost 1 base, the J end lost 0 bases, and 10 bases lay between the germline ends. The CDR3 region has the DNA TGTGCCAGCAGCTTAGTTCCAGGGCGCTCCTACAATGAGCAGTTCTTC. It codes for CASSLVPGRSYNEQFF.

The rearrangement links TRBV29-1 to TRBJ2-7; 8 positions agree with TRBD1. CDR3 length: 15 residues. Germline assignment: CDR1 SQVTM and CDR2 ANQGSEA. Losses at the gene ends were 0 bases for V and 1 base for J; bases not matched to a gene: 5. The CDR3 loop is CSVEDFTGGSYEQYF. For the CDR3, the DNA is TGCAGCGTTGAAGATTTCACAGGGGGGTCCTACGAGCAGTACTTC.

The rearrangement joins TRBV10-2 to TRBJ2-3; 8 bases agree with TRBD1. There are 15 residues in the CDR3. Germline-derived CDR1 and CDR2 are WSHSY and SAAADI. J gave up 4 bases and V 5 bases, and 8 bases lay outside the gene matches. The CDR3 nucleotides read TGCGCCAGCAGTTCCACGGACAGGGCCTCAGATACGCAGTATTTT. It encodes CASSSTDRASDTQYF.

The chain carries TRBV7-9 and TRBJ1-1; D is uncertain. The V gene's germline CDR1 is SEHNR and CDR2 FQNEAQ (reference sequence). The CDR3 runs 15 residues. V shed 0 bases and J shed 0 bases, with 8 bases lying between them. DNA for the CDR3: TGTGCCAGCAGCTTAGCAACCGGGATGAACACTGAAGCTTTCTTT. Its translation is CASSLATGMNTEAFF.

CDR3 nucleotides: TGTGCCAGCAGCTCCGCGGGACTTCACTACAATGAGCAGTTCTTC. It specifies CASSSAGLHYNEQFF. The chain uses TRBV7-8 and TRBJ2-1; D possibly corresponds to TRBD2 (6 bases). The germline V gene encodes CDR1 SGHVS and CDR2 FQNEAQ. Trimming shortened V by 4 bases and J by 3 bases, and 13 bases separated the two germline ends. The CDR3 loop spans 15 amino acids.

The rearrangement uses TRBV5-4 and TRBJ2-3; the D is unclear. This CDR3 contains 15 residues. The V and J ends lost 1 base and 1 base respectively, with 10 bases between them. CDR1 and CDR2 from the germline V gene are SGHNT and YYREEE (reference sequence). The CDR3 region is CASSLRGLGTDTQYF. The CDR3 DNA reads TGTGCCAGCAGCTTGCGTGGGCTAGGCACAGATACGCAGTATTTT.

The rearrangement joins TRBV4-2 to TRBJ2-1; no definite D call. V was trimmed by 1 base and J by 9 bases, leaving 10 bases between them. This CDR3 is 13 amino acids long. From germline, CDR1 is LGHNA and CDR2 YNFKEQ. The CDR3 reads CASSQVTFTEQFF. The CDR3 DNA follows: TGTGCCAGCAGCCAAGTAACCTTTACTGAGCAGTTCTTC.

The V gene is TRBV7-8, the J gene TRBJ2-7; TRBD2 matches at 7 bases. The CDR3 has 17 amino acids. Germline assignment: CDR1 SGHVS and CDR2 FQNEAQ. The V segment lost 5 bases and the J segment 4 bases; nucleotides outside the gene matches: 17. The CDR3 nucleotides read TGTGCCAGCAGCCTCCCGGGGAGGGAACCCGATGGGTACGAGCAGTACTTC. Its translation is CASSLPGREPDGYEQYF.

This chain connects TRBV6-5 to TRBJ1-5; TRBD1 agrees at 8 bases. Germline V gene sequence: CDR1 MNHEY, CDR2 SVGAGI. The CDR3 is 13 residues long. Here the CDR3 DNA reads TGTTCTAATTCAGGGGGCGTGATTCAGCCCCAGCATTTT. Amino acids: CSNSGGVIQPQHF.

On this clone itself: This specimen includes other DNA sequences encoding the same CDR3. This chain connects TRBV5-1 to TRBJ2-3; D is ambiguous. CDR1 and CDR2 (germline): SGHRS, YFSETQ. The V gene lost 1 base and the J gene lost 2 bases, with 8 bases spanning the gap. This CDR3 is built from 14 residues. CDR3 loop: CASSLTGFTDTQYF. The DNA of the CDR3 is TGCGCCAGCAGCTTGACCGGTTTCACAGATACGCAGTATTTT.

The J gene is TRBJ2-7, the V gene TRBV28, with D possibly being TRBD1 (6 bases). Trimming pared 4 bases from V and 3 bases from J, leaving 16 bases between. Germline CDR1 is MDHEN and CDR2 is SYDVKM. CDR3 length: 15 amino acids. CDR3 bases: TGTGCCAGCAGTTCTGGCCGGGACACCCACTACGAGCAGTACTTC. This encodes CASSSGRDTHYEQYF. The variable domain in full, with the rest retrieved from reference TRBV28 and TRBJ2-7, is DVKVTQSSRYLVKRTGEKVFLECVQDMDHENMFWYRQDPGLGLRLIYFSYDVKMKEKGDIPEGYSVSREKKERFSLILESASTNQTSMYLCASSSGRDTHYEQYFGPGTRLTVT.

V is TRBV6-5 and J is TRBJ1-1; D is undetermined. V was shortened by 2 bases and J by 2 bases, with 9 bases between the two germline ends. The CDR3 runs 14 residues. Germline loops: CDR1 MNHEY, CDR2 SVGAGI. CDR3 residues: CASSYGDFNTEAFF. The DNA of the CDR3 is TGTGCCAGCAGTTACGGGGATTTTAACACTGAAGCTTTCTTT.

This clone showed up just once. The rearrangement uses TRBV6-5 and TRBJ2-1, with D perhaps assigned TRBD1 or TRBD2 (5 bases each). CDR3 length: 14 residues. Trimming removed 2 bases from V and 6 bases from J, with 11 bases in between. CDR1 is MNHEY and CDR2 is SVGAGI in the germline V gene. Here the CDR3 DNA reads TGTGCCAGCAGTTACAGGGGCCGGGGCAATGAGCAGTTCTTC. This translates into CASSYRGRGNEQFF.

This clone was observed once. V gene TRBV4-3 combines with J gene TRBJ2-7; D uncertain. CDR1 is LGHNA and CDR2 is YSLEER in the germline V gene. The length of the CDR3 is 14 residues. V was shortened by 1 base and J by 1 base, with 8 bases between the two germline ends. The CDR3 loop reads CASSQVRSSYEQYF. In nucleotides, the CDR3 is TGCGCCAGCAGCCAAGTCAGGTCTTCCTACGAGCAGTACTTC.

The chain couples TRBV27 to TRBJ2-7; D not resolved. Germline V gene sequence: CDR1 MNHEY, CDR2 SMNVEV (reference sequence). V gave up 0 bases and J gave up 2 bases, with 14 bases separating them. The CDR3 sequence is 16 residues long. CDR3 in amino acids: CASSLSAHGEAYEQYF. CDR3 DNA: TGTGCCAGCAGTTTATCGGCCCACGGCGAGGCCTACGAGCAGTACTTC.